These T cell receptor beta chains were read from a single sample in a study of T cell responses to AZD1222 COVID-19 vaccine. Clones were sequenced by immunoSEQ multiplex PCR, and TCRdb holds only the in-frame ones, with some missing. The table lists 75,000 to 100,000 clones, over 75% of them singletons. The source was peripheral blood, collected on day 0 of AZD1222 vaccination. These receptors were collected from an adult in good health. CDR3s include the opening cysteine and the closing phenylalanine or tryptophan.

V,CDR3
TRBV28,CASSLPRTGVGYEQYF
TRBV6-2/TRBV6-3,CASSYSPKREAMTDTQYF
TRBV19,CASSIPRTSLNQPQHF
TRBV30,CAWSVPSVGTSYNEQFF
TRBV4-1,CASSQSTRDNEQFF
TRBV30,CAWSLRNTGELFF
TRBV6-5,CASRRRGHEQYF
TRBV27,CASSLGTGNNEKLFF
TRBV5-1,CASSNPGQAYGYTF
TRBV12-5,CASGLVGGAEAFF
TRBV12-5,CASGLALDEQFF
TRBV5-5,CASRKWGDYEQYF
TRBV5-1,CASRPGGTRSYNEQFF
TRBV28,CASRPSVGLQNNEQFF
TRBV6-2/TRBV6-3,CASSYPQGRVNLKNIQYF
TRBV25-1,CASSDAGSNQPQHF
TRBV25-1,CASSGGTSGSASYEQYF
TRBV7-6,CASSARQGFNYGYTF
TRBV7-3,CASSPVGVNEQFF
TRBV19,CASSTHGTPNYGYTF
TRBV4-3,CASSQDRSRTGELFF
TRBV27,CASSFTRQNTDTQYF
TRBV11-3,CASSDGGRAGSEQYF
TRBV10-2,CASSFGGSSEQFF
TRBV27,CASRRQGTDTQYF
TRBV6-5,CASRRGLADYNEQFF
TRBV6-6,CASRLQSGRPYGYTF
TRBV9,CASSGQVSYNEQFF